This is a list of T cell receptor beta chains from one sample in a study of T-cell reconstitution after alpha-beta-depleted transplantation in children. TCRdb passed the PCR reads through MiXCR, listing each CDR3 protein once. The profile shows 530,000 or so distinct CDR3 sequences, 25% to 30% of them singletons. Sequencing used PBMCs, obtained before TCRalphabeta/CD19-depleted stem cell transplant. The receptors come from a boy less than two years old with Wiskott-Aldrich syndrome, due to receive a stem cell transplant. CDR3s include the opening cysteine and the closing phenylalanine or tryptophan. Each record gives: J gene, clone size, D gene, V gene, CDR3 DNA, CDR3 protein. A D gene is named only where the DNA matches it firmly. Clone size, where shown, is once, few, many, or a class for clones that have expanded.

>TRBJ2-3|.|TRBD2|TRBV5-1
TGCGCCAGCAGCTTGCGCGGGGCTAGCGGACCTAGCACAGATACGCAGTATTTT
CASSLRGASGPSTDTQYF
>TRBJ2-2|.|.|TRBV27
TGTGCCAGCAGTTACCGTCCGCGCGCCGGGGAGCTGTTTTTT
CASSYRPRAGELFF
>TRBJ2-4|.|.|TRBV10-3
TGTGCCATCAGCGTGACAGGAGCCAAAAACATTCAGTACTTC
CAISVTGAKNIQYF
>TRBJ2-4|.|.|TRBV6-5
TGTGCCAGCAGTTATGGAAGAACCAAAAACATTCAGTACTTC
CASSYGRTKNIQYF
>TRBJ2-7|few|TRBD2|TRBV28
TGTGCCAGCAGTTTGCTAGGGGGACTAGCGGGAGGACCGTCCTACGAGCAGTACTTC
CASSLLGGLAGGPSYEQYF
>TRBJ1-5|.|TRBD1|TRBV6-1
TGTGCCAGCAGTCGTATACAGGGGGCGCGCAATCAGCCCCAGCATTTT
CASSRIQGARNQPQHF
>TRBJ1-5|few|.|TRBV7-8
TGTGCCAGCAGCTTAAGTCGTTTGCAGCCCCAGCATTTT
CASSLSRLQPQHF
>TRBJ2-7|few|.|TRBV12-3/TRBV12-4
TGTGCCAGCAGGGAAGGGGGAAACTCCTACGAGCAGTACTTC
CASREGGNSYEQYF
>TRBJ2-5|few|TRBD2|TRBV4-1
TGCGCCAGCAGACAATCGACAGGGACTAGCGGGAGGGCCGGGCGAGAGACCCAGTACTTC
CASRQSTGTSGRAGRETQYF
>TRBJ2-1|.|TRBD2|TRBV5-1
TGCGCCAGCAGCTTGGCCGGGGGGCTAGCGGGAGGCCATGAGCAGTTCTTC
CASSLAGGLAGGHEQFF
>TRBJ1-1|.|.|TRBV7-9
TGTGCCAGCAGCTTCCTACAGGGTACAGCTTTCTTT
CASSFLQGTAFF
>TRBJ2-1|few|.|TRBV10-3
TGTGCCATCAGTGAGTCTAGCGGTAACAATGAGCAGTTCTTC
CAISESSGNNEQFF
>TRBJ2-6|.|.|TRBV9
TGTGCCAGCAGCCTCTCAGGGACTGGTGGGGCCAACGTCCTGACTTTC
CASSLSGTGGANVLTF
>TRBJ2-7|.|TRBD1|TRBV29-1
TGCAGCGTTGAATTCGACAGGGTGTTCGGCGAGCAGTACTTC
CSVEFDRVFGEQYF
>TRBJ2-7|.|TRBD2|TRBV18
TGTGCCAGCTCACCAGAAGGACTAGGAACCTCCTACGAGCAGTACTTC
CASSPEGLGTSYEQYF
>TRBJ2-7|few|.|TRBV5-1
TGCGCCAGCAGCTTGGACCCGACGGGACAATCCTACGAGCAGTACTTC
CASSLDPTGQSYEQYF
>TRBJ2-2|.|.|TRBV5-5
TGTGCCAGCAGCCCGACCGCGGTCCAGGCAGGCGGGGAGCTGTTTTTT
CASSPTAVQAGGELFF
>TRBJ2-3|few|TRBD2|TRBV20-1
TGCAGTGCCGCACGACTAGCGGGAGTAACAGATACGCAGTATTTT
CSAARLAGVTDTQYF
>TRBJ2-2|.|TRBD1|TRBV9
TGTGCCAGCAGCGCCCGTGACAGGGACGGGGAGCTGTTTTTT
CASSARDRDGELFF
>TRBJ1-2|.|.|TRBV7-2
TGTGCCAGCAGCTTGAGTCTTGGGGTTATGAATGGCTACACCTTC
CASSLSLGVMNGYTF
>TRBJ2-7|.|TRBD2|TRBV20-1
TGCAGTGCTAGTCGGGCGGGAGTTCACGAGCAGTACTTC
CSASRAGVHEQYF
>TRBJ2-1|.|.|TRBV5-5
TGTGCCAGCAGCTTGTTTCAGGGGACCGACTACAATGAGCAGTTCTTC
CASSLFQGTDYNEQFF
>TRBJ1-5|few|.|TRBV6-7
TGTGCCAGCAGTTACTCGAGTGCAGAGTTCAATCAGCCCCAGCATTTT
CASSYSSAEFNQPQHF
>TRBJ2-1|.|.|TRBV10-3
TGTGCCATCAGTGAGTCTGGGGCAGGCAATGAGCAGTTCTTC
CAISESGAGNEQFF
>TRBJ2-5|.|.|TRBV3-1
TGTGCCAGCAGCTACGACCTGGTTTTAGAGACCCAGTACTTC
CASSYDLVLETQYF
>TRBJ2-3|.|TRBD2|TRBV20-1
TGCAGTGCTAGTCCTAGCGGGAGGACAGATACGCAGTATTTT
CSASPSGRTDTQYF
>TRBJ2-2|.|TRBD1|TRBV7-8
TGTGCCAGCAGCTTAGCGGATGAAGGGACAGGCGGTTACACCGGGGAGCTGTTTTTT
CASSLADEGTGGYTGELFF
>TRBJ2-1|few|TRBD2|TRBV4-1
TGCGCCAGCAGCCAAGATAGGGGACTAGCGGGAGTAGGGGAGCAGTTCTTC
CASSQDRGLAGVGEQFF
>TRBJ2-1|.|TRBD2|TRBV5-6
TGTGCCAGCAGCTCGACCCCCCTAGCGGGAGTTGAGCAGTTCTTC
CASSSTPLAGVEQFF
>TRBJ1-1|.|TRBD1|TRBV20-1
TGCAGTGCGGGGGATGAGGGGGCCGACACTGAAGCTTTCTTT
CSAGDEGADTEAFF